These 7 T cell receptor beta chains were all obtained from the same sample, sequenced in a study of monozygotic twins with inflammatory bowel disease (dated by TCRdb to between 2019 and 2020). Library method: 5' RACE. Data came from an Illumina HiSeq 2500. Following reprocessing of the reads by TCRdb, the data hold one row per CDR3 protein sequence and no DNA is available. The table kept for this sample lists some 190,000 distinct CDR3 sequences. The ten biggest clones cover roughly 8% of the sample. The sample taken for sequencing was blood. These TCRs come from a human donor with ulcerative colitis or Crohn's disease, or a healthy co-twin of an affected twin (not recorded which).

The chain couples TRBV7-2 to TRBJ2-3. The CDR3 sequence is 13 residues long. CDR1 and CDR2 (germline): SGHTA, FQGNSA. The CDR3: CASSSFSTDTQYF.

V is TRBV29-1 and J is TRBJ2-1; with no DNA, the TCRdb D assignment of TRBD1 cannot be verified. This CDR3 is 13 amino acids long. In germline, CDR1 is SQVTM, CDR2 ANQGSEA. The CDR3 here is CSVQGPPRNEQFF.

The chain recombines TRBV27 with TRBJ1-6; TCRdb's D gene call, TRBD1, goes unchecked for lack of DNA. The CDR3 spans 15 residues. Per the germline V gene, CDR1 is MNHEY and CDR2 is SMNVEV (reference sequence). CDR3 protein: CASSSNRGSNSPLHF.

This chain joins TRBV7-2 and TRBJ1-2; without DNA, the TCRdb call of TRBD1 cannot be checked. The CDR3 runs to 15 residues. CDR1 and CDR2 (germline): SGHTA, FQGNSA. The CDR3 sequence is CASSLAGTGNSVRTF.

The chain combines TRBV28 with TRBJ2-1; TCRdb proposes TRBD2, but this gene call is untestable without DNA. The germline CDR1 and CDR2 sequences are MDHEN and SYDVKM. The CDR3 has 17 amino acids. The CDR3 loop is CASSLGLAGVASNEQFF.

V and J are TRBV27 and TRBJ2-7; TCRdb's D call of TRBD1 is untestable without DNA. This CDR3 has 14 residues. Germline CDR1 MNHEY, CDR2 SMNVEV (reference sequence). The CDR3 region is CASSFGTPIHEQYF.

The rearrangement joins TRBV10-3 to TRBJ1-2; with no DNA, the TCRdb D assignment of TRBD1 cannot be verified. Germline CDR1 is ENHRY and CDR2 is SYGVKD. The CDR3 contains 14 residues. CDR3 in amino acids: CAISPGSSNYGYTF.